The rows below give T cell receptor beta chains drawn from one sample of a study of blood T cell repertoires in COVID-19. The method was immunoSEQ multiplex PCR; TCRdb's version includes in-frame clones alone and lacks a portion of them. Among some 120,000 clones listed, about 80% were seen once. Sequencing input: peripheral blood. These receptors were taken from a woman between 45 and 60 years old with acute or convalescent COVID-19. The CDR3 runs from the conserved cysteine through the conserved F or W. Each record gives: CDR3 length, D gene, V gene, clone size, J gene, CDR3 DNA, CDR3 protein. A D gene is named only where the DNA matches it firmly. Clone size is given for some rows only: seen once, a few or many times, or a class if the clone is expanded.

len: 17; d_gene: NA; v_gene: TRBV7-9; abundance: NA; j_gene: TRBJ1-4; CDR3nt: TGTGCCAGCAGCTTAGGTTCCCGGGTAGGAGCTAATGAAAAACTGTTTTTT; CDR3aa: CASSLGSRVGANEKLFF
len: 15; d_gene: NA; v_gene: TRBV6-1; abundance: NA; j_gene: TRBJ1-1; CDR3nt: TGTGCCAGCAGTGAATCCCAAGGGGGAATCACTGAAGCTTTCTTT; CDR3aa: CASSESQGGITEAFF
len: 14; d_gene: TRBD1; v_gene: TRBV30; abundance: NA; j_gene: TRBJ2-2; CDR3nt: TGTGCCTGGGTCGGACAGGAAAGGGCCGGGGAGCTGTTTTTT; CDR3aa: CAWVGQERAGELFF
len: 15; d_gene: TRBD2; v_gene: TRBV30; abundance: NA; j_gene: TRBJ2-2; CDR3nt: TGTGCCTGGAGTTCGCGGTCTAGCGGGGCCGGGGAGCTGTTTTTT; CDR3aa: CAWSSRSSGAGELFF
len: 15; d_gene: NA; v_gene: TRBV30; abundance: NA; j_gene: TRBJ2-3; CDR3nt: TGTGCCTGGAGCCGCCAGGGGATGCAAACAGATACGCAGTATTTT; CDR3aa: CAWSRQGMQTDTQYF
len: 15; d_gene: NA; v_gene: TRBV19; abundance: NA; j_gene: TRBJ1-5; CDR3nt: TGTGCCAGTAGTATACTAGTAGAGAGCAATCAGCCCCAGCATTTT; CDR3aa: CASSILVESNQPQHF
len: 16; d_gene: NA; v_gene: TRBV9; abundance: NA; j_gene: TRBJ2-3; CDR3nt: TGTGCCAGCAGCGTAGGGGGGCGGGCGGACACAGATACGCAGTATTTT; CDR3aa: CASSVGGRADTDTQYF
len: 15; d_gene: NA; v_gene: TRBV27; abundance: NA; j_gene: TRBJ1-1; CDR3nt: TGTGCCAGCAGTTCCAATCAACAGGGTCCGACTGAAGCTTTCTTT; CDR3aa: CASSSNQQGPTEAFF
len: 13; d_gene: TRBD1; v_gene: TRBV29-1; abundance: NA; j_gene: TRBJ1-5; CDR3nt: TGCAGCGTTAAACGACAGGGGAATCAGCCCCAGCATTTT; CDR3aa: CSVKRQGNQPQHF
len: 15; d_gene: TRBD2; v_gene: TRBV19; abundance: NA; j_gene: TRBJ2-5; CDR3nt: TGTGCCAGTAGTCCCCGGACTAGCGTGGGGGAGACCCAGTACTTC; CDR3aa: CASSPRTSVGETQYF
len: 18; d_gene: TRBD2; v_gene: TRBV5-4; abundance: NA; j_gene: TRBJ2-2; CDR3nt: TGTGCCAGCAGCTTCCAAGCTAGCGGGGGACCTCGGGGCGGGGAGCTGTTTTTT; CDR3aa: CASSFQASGGPRGGELFF
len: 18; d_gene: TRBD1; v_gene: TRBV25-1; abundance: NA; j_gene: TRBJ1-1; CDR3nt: TGTGCCAGCAGGGGACCCCCCTGGACAGGGGAAAGGGGGACTGAAGCTTTCTTT; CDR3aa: CASRGPPWTGERGTEAFF
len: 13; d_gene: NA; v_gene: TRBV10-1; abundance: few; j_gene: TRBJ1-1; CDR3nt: TGCGCCAGCAGTGAGTTTCCCGGGGCTGAAGCTTTCTTT; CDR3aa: CASSEFPGAEAFF
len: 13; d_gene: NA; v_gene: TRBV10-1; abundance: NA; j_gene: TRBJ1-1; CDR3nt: TGCGCCAGCAGCCCCGGGGGGGTCACTGAAGCTTTCTTT; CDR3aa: CASSPGGVTEAFF
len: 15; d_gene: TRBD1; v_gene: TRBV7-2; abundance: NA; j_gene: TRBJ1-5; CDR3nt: TGTGCCAGCAGCTTATTGCCAGGGGGCTATCAGCCCCAGCATTTT; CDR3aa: CASSLLPGGYQPQHF
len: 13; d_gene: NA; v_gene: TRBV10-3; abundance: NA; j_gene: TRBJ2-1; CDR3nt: TGTGCCATCAGTGAGTCAGCGATCAATGAGCAGTTCTTC; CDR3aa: CAISESAINEQFF
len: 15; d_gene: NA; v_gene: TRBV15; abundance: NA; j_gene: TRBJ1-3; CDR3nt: TGTGCCACCAGCAGAGGACAGGCCTCTGGAAACACCATATATTTT; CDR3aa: CATSRGQASGNTIYF
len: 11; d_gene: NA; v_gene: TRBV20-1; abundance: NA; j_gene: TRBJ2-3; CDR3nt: TGCAGTGCTAGTAAGCGAGATACGCAGTATTTT; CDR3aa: CSASKRDTQYF
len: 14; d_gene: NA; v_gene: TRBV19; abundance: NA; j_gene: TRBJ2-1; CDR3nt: TGTGCCAGTAGTCTTCTGTTAAATTCCAATGAGCAGTTCTTC; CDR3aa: CASSLLLNSNEQFF
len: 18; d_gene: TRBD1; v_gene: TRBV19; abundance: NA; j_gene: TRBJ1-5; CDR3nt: TGTGCCAGTAGTATTTTAGGGGGCTCTATTCCAAGCAATCAGCCCCAGCATTTT; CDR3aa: CASSILGGSIPSNQPQHF
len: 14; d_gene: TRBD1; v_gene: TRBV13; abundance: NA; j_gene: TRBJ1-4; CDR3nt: TGTGCCAGCAGGACGAGGGGGCGGAATGAAAAACTGTTTTTT; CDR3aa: CASRTRGRNEKLFF
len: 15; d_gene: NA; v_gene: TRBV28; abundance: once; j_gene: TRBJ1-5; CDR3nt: TGTGCCAGCAGTTTCCAAGCCGGCGGGAATCAGCCCCAGCATTTT; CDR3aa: CASSFQAGGNQPQHF
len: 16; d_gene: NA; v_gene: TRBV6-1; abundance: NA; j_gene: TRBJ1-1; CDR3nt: TGTGCCAGCAGTGGGCAGGCAGGTAGGGGAATCACTGAAGCTTTCTTT; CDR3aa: CASSGQAGRGITEAFF
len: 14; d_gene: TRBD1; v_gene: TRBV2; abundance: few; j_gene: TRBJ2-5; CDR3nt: TGTGCCAGCAGGCGTGGGACAGGGGAAGAGACCCAGTACTTC; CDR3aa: CASRRGTGEETQYF
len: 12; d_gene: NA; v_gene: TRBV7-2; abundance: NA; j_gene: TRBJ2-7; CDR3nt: TGTGCCAGCAGCTTAGGTGTGCGGGAGCAGTACTTC; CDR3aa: CASSLGVREQYF
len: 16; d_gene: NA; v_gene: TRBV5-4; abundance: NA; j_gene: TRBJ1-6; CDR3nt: TGTGCCAGCAGCTTTGGGGACGGGGGAAGCAATTCACCCCTCCACTTT; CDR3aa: CASSFGDGGSNSPLHF
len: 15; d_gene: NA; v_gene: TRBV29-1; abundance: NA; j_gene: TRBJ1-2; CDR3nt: TGCAGCGTTGAGCCCTCCAGGGAGGCCCTCTATGGCTACACCTTC; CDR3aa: CSVEPSREALYGYTF
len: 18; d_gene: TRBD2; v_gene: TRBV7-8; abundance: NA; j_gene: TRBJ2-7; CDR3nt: TGTGCCAGCAGCTTTTACGGGCCTCGCGGGGGGGGGACCTACGAGCAGTACTTC; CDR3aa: CASSFYGPRGGGTYEQYF
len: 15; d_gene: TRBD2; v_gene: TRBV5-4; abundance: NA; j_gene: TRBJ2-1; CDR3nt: TGTGCCAGCAGCCCCCCGGGACTAGCGCTCAATGAGCAGTTCTTC; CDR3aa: CASSPPGLALNEQFF
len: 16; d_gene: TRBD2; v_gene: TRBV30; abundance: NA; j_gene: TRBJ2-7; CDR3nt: TGTGCCTGGAGTGACCCCGGGGGGTCTCGGTCCTACGAGCAGTACTTC; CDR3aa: CAWSDPGGSRSYEQYF
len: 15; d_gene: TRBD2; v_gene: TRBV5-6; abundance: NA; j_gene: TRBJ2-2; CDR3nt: TGTGCCAGCAGCTTGTACGGGGGACTAGCCGGGGAGCTGTTTTTT; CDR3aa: CASSLYGGLAGELFF
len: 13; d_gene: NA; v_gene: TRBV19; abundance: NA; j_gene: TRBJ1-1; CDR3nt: TGTGCCAGTAGGATTGAGGGGAACACTGAAGCTTTCTTT; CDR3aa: CASRIEGNTEAFF
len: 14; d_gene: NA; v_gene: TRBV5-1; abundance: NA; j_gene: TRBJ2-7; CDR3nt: TGCGCCAGCAGCTTGATAGGACAGACCTACGAGCAGTACTTC; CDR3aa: CASSLIGQTYEQYF
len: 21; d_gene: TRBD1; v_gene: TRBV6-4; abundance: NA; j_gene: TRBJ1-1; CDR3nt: TGTGCCAGCAGTGACAATACACTACCTCGGGGGACAGGACACGAGGACACTGAAGCTTTCTTT; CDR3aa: CASSDNTLPRGTGHEDTEAFF
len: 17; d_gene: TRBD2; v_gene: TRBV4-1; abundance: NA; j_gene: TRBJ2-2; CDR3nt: TGCGCCAGCAGCCATGGGATAGCGGGGGGGCTCGCCGGGGAGCTGTTTTTT; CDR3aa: CASSHGIAGGLAGELFF
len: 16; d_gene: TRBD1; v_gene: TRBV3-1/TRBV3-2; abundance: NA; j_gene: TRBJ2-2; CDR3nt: TGTGCCAGCAGCCAAGGGACAGGGCTTTCAGGCGGGGAGCTGTTTTTT; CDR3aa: CASSQGTGLSGGELFF
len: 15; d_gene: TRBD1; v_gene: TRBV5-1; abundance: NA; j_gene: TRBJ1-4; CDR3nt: TGCGCCAGCAGCCTACAGGGGAACCTCCTGGAAAAACTGTTTTTT; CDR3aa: CASSLQGNLLEKLFF
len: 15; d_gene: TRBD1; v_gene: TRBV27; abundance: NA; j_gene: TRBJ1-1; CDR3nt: TGTGCCAGCAGTTTACGGGACAGGGTGAACACTGAAGCTTTCTTT; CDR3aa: CASSLRDRVNTEAFF
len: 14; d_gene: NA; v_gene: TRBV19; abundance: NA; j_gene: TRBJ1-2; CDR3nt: TGTGCCAGTAATCTGGGACTTGCAGGATATGGCTACACCTTC; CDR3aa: CASNLGLAGYGYTF
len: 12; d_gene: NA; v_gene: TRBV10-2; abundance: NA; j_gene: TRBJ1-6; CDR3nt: TGCGCCAGCAGTGAGATGGAGAGACCCCTCCACTTT; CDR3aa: CASSEMERPLHF
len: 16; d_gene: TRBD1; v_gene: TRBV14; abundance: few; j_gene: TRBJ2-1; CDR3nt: TGTGCCAGCAGCCAAGGAGACAGGGGATTCTACAATGAGCAGTTCTTC; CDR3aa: CASSQGDRGFYNEQFF